This TCR beta chain emerged from a study of shared clonotypes between healthy human individuals. CDR1 and CDR2 (germline): MNHEY, SMNVEV (reference sequence). The CDR3 has 16 amino acids. The V and J ends lost 5 bases and 0 bases respectively, with 11 bases between them. Clones were read by immunoSEQ multiplex PCR, and TCRdb kept only the in-frame ones, dropping some. Among more than 2 million clones, 90% to 95% were seen once, and the ten largest hold 0.13%. This clone was seen a single time. The rearrangement links TRBV27 to TRBJ1-6, with D unresolved. Sequencing used naive CD4+ T cells sorted from blood. This sample's subset: CD45RA+ positively selected. This clonotype was sampled from a man between 18 and 29 years old in good health. The CDR3 here is CASSARSSSYNSPLHF. For the CDR3, the DNA is TGTGCCAGCAGTGCCCGGTCGAGCTCCTATAATTCACCCCTCCACTTT.